Listed below are T cell receptor beta chains from one sample, sequenced in a study of blood T cell repertoires in COVID-19. TCRdb's table, derived via immunoSEQ multiplex PCR, lists solely in-frame clones and lacks some. The table has some 97,000 clones, approximately 86% seen once. Sequencing input: peripheral blood. The receptors derive from a woman in her sixties with acute or convalescent COVID-19. Both conserved end residues are part of each CDR3. D genes are given only for firm matches. Not every row has a clone size; where given, it reads once, few, many or a size class.

J: TRBJ2-2; D: NA; V: TRBV18; size: NA; CDR3: CASSPSGTGELFF; DNA: TGTGCCAGCTCACCAAGCGGGACCGGGGAGCTGTTTTTT
J: TRBJ2-6; D: TRBD1; V: TRBV27; size: NA; CDR3: CASSPGGSGANVLTF; DNA: TGTGCCAGCAGTCCAGGGGGCTCTGGGGCCAACGTCCTGACTTTC
J: TRBJ2-2; D: NA; V: TRBV10-3; size: NA; CDR3: CAITPGNTGELFF; DNA: TGTGCCATCACGCCCGGGAACACCGGGGAGCTGTTTTTT
J: TRBJ1-2; D: NA; V: TRBV28; size: once; CDR3: CASSLGRGDYGYTF; DNA: TGTGCCAGCAGTTTGGGCAGGGGTGACTATGGCTACACCTTC
J: TRBJ1-5; D: NA; V: TRBV5-8; size: NA; CDR3: CASTTLPGQPQHF; DNA: TGTGCCAGCACCACCCTGCCCGGTCAGCCCCAGCATTTT
J: TRBJ2-1; D: NA; V: TRBV5-1; size: NA; CDR3: CASSDGSSNEQFF; DNA: TGCGCCAGCAGCGACGGGAGTAGTAATGAGCAGTTCTTC
J: TRBJ1-1; D: NA; V: TRBV5-1; size: few; CDR3: CASSLVSGDTEAFF; DNA: TGCGCCAGCAGCTTGGTGTCAGGGGACACTGAAGCTTTCTTT
J: TRBJ1-1; D: NA; V: TRBV6-5; size: NA; CDR3: CASSSGGNTEAFF; DNA: TGTGCCAGCAGTTCCGGAGGGAACACTGAAGCTTTCTTT
J: TRBJ1-1; D: NA; V: TRBV6-6; size: once; CDR3: CASSYSERNTEAFF; DNA: TGTGCCAGCAGTTACTCGGAGCGGAACACTGAAGCTTTCTTT
J: TRBJ1-2; D: NA; V: TRBV6-6; size: NA; CDR3: CASSYSMRTGEDGYTF; DNA: TGTGCCAGCAGTTACTCCATGAGGACGGGGGAGGATGGCTACACCTTC
J: TRBJ1-3; D: NA; V: TRBV3-1/TRBV3-2; size: NA; CDR3: CASSRGDGNTIYF; DNA: TGTGCCAGCAGCCGGGGAGACGGAAACACCATATATTTT
J: TRBJ1-2; D: NA; V: TRBV7-9; size: NA; CDR3: CASSSMDGIGLYGYTF; DNA: TGTGCCAGCAGCTCCATGGACGGAATCGGACTATATGGCTACACCTTC
J: TRBJ2-4; D: NA; V: TRBV19; size: NA; CDR3: CASSIAIAKNIQYF; DNA: TGTGCCAGTAGTATCGCGATAGCCAAAAACATTCAGTACTTC
J: TRBJ2-3; D: NA; V: TRBV3-1/TRBV3-2; size: NA; CDR3: CASSQTGASTDTQYF; DNA: TGTGCCAGCAGCCAAACGGGAGCCAGCACAGATACGCAGTATTTT
J: TRBJ1-1; D: NA; V: TRBV20-1; size: NA; CDR3: CSAPTRVEAFF; DNA: TGCAGTGCCCCTACCCGAGTTGAAGCTTTCTTT
J: TRBJ2-1; D: TRBD2; V: TRBV30; size: once; CDR3: CAWDLGLARNNEQFF; DNA: TGTGCCTGGGATTTGGGACTAGCGCGTAACAATGAGCAGTTCTTC
J: TRBJ2-2; D: TRBD1; V: TRBV5-1; size: NA; CDR3: CASSLEGQGARTGELFF; DNA: TGCGCCAGCAGCTTGGAGGGACAGGGGGCGCGGACCGGGGAGCTGTTTTTT
J: TRBJ2-3; D: TRBD2; V: TRBV19; size: NA; CDR3: CASSIWGPSGSIVADTQYF; DNA: TGTGCCAGTAGTATATGGGGGCCTAGCGGGAGTATAGTCGCAGATACGCAGTATTTT
J: TRBJ1-4; D: NA; V: TRBV12-3/TRBV12-4; size: NA; CDR3: CASSLVEGKLFF; DNA: TGTGCCAGCAGTTTAGTGGAGGGGAAACTGTTTTTT
J: TRBJ2-7; D: TRBD1; V: TRBV11-3; size: NA; CDR3: CASSFWDREHF; DNA: TGTGCCAGCAGCTTTTGGGACAGGGAACACTTC
J: TRBJ1-2; D: NA; V: TRBV20-1; size: NA; CDR3: CSASKPYGYTF; DNA: TGCAGTGCTAGTAAGCCCTATGGCTACACCTTC
J: TRBJ2-5; D: TRBD1; V: TRBV7-9; size: NA; CDR3: CASSLGLAGGAETQYF; DNA: TGTGCCAGCAGCTTAGGACTGGCAGGGGGCGCGGAGACCCAGTACTTC
J: TRBJ2-3; D: NA; V: TRBV30; size: once; CDR3: CAWSNGATSTDTQYF; DNA: TGTGCCTGGAGTAATGGGGCGACCAGCACAGATACGCAGTATTTT
J: TRBJ2-4; D: NA; V: TRBV12-2; size: NA; CDR3: CASRLERWAKNIQYF; DNA: TGTGCAAGTCGCTTAGAGAGGTGGGCCAAAAACATTCAGTACTTC
J: TRBJ2-3; D: NA; V: TRBV30; size: NA; CDR3: CVLLADHTDTQYF; DNA: TGTGTCTTATTAGCGGACCACACAGATACGCAGTATTTT
J: TRBJ1-5; D: TRBD1; V: TRBV19; size: NA; CDR3: CASSRGQGNQPQHF; DNA: TGTGCCAGTAGTAGGGGACAGGGCAATCAGCCCCAGCATTTT
J: TRBJ1-3; D: TRBD1; V: TRBV18; size: NA; CDR3: CASSPTGQSPSGNTIYF; DNA: TGTGCCAGCTCACCAACGGGACAGTCTCCCTCTGGAAACACCATATATTTT
J: TRBJ1-2; D: NA; V: TRBV15; size: few; CDR3: CATSRDWAEGTF; DNA: NA
J: TRBJ2-1; D: TRBD2; V: TRBV27; size: NA; CDR3: CASRPISGRPSYNEQFF; DNA: TGTGCCAGCAGACCCATAAGCGGGAGGCCCTCCTACAATGAGCAGTTCTTC
J: TRBJ2-1; D: NA; V: TRBV19; size: NA; CDR3: CASSISTGAYNEQFF; DNA: TGTGCCAGTAGTATAAGTACGGGAGCCTACAATGAGCAGTTCTTC
J: TRBJ2-1; D: NA; V: TRBV6-2/TRBV6-3; size: NA; CDR3: CASSYSPDEQFF; DNA: TGTGCCAGCAGTTACTCGCCAGATGAGCAGTTCTTC